The entry that follows covers one TCR beta chain sequence. Antigen: not known. Relative to the germline gene, one junction end is altered; a read error may explain this. Overall study results and limits: The TCR gene usage of tumor memory CD4+ T cells clustered together with blood and lymph node memory CD4+ cells and with lymph node naive CD4+ cells.

Treg sorting used a CD4+CD25+CD127-/low gate. From the 5' RACE reads, TCRdb called clonotypes with MiXCR, one entry per CDR3 protein. In the table there are about 55,000 distinct CDR3 sequences, more than 20% of which are singletons. The sequence was obtained from a female donor with breast cancer. The sequenced material came from tumor-infiltrating Tregs sorted from the breast tumor.

The CDR3 here is CSAVQGGGANVPTF. The CDR3 DNA reads as TGCAGTGCTGTACAGGGCGGCGGGGCCAACGTCCCGACTTTC. This rearrangement joins TRBV20-1 to TRBJ2-6, with D perhaps being TRBD1 or TRBD2 (6 bases each). CDR1 is DFQATT, CDR2 SNEGSKA, per germline (reference sequence). The CDR3 contains 14 residues.